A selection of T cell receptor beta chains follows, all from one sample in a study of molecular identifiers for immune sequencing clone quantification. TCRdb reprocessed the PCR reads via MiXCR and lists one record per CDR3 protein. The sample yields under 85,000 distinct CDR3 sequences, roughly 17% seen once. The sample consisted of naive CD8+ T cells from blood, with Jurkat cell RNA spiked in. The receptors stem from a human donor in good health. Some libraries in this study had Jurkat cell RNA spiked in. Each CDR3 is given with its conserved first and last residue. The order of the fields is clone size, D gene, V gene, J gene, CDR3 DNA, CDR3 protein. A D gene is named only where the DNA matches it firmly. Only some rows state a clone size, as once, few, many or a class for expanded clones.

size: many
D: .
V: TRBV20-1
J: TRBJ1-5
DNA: TGCAGTGCTAGTGTCGGTGATCAGCCCCAGCATTTT
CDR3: CSASVGDQPQHF

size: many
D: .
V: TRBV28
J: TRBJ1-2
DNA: TGTGCCAGCAGCCCCCAAATGGGGATCTATGGCTACACCTTC
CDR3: CASSPQMGIYGYTF

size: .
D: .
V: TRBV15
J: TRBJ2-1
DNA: TGTGCCACCAGCCGAAAGGGAAACTCCTACAATGAGCAGTTCTTC
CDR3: CATSRKGNSYNEQFF

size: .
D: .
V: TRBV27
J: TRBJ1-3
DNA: TGTGCCAGCAGTTTATCCGGTACTGGAAACACCATATATTTT
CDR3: CASSLSGTGNTIYF

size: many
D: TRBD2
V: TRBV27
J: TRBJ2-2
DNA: TGTGCCAGCAGTCTAATATTCCTAGCGGGAGGGGCCGGGGAGCTGTTTTTT
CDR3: CASSLIFLAGGAGELFF

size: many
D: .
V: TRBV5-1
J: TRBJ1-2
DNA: TGCGCCAGCAGCTTGGGACTGGGGGCTAACTATGGCTACACCTTC
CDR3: CASSLGLGANYGYTF

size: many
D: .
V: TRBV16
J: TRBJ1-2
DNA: TGTGCCAGCAGCCATCGCCCCGTTGACCTTAACTATGGCTACACCTTC
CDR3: CASSHRPVDLNYGYTF

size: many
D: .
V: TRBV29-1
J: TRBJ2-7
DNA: TGCAGCGTTGTAGGAGAGGCGGAGAGCTCCTACGAGCAGTACTTC
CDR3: CSVVGEAESSYEQYF

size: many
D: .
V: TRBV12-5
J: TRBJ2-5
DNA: TGTGCTAGTGGTTCTGATTCGGACCGGGCGTACCAAGAGACCCAGTACTTC
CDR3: CASGSDSDRAYQETQYF

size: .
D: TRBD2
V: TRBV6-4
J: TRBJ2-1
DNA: TGTGCCAGGACATTCGCCGGGACTAGCGGGACTCAGCAGTTCTTC
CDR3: CARTFAGTSGTQQFF

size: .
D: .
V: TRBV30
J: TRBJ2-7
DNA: TGTGCCTGGTCCCTGGCCAGGGGAGGCGAGCAGTACTTC
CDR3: CAWSLARGGEQYF

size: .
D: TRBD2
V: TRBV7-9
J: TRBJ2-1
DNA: TGTGCCAGCAGCTTATTTGTACTAGCGGATCACAACGAGCAGTTCTTC
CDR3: CASSLFVLADHNEQFF

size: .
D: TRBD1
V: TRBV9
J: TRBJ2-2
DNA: TGTGCCAGCAGCGTAAGTTTATCAGGACAGGGTTTCACCGGGGAGCTGTTTTTT
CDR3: CASSVSLSGQGFTGELFF

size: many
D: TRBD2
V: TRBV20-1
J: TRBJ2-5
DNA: TGCAGTGCTAGAGAACCAGCGGGAGGGTACCAAGAGACCCAGTACTTC
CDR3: CSAREPAGGYQETQYF

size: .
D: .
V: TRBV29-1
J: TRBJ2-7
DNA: TGCAGCGTGGTGAGCTACGAGCAGTACTTC
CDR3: CSVVSYEQYF